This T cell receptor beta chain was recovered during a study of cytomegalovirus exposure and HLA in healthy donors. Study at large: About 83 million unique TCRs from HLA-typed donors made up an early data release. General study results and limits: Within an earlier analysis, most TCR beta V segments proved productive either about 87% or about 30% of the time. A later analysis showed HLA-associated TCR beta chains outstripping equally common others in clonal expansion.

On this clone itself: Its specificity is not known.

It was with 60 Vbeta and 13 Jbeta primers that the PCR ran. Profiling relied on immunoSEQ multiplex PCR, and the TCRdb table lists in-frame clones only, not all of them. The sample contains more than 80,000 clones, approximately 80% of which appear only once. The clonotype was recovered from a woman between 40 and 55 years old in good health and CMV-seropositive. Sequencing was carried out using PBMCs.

The CDR3 is CASRAIQAIQETQYF. The CDR3 DNA reads TGTGCCAGCAGGGCAATACAGGCGATACAAGAGACCCAGTACTTC. The rearrangement joins TRBV6-1 to TRBJ2-5; a weak D match, TRBD1 (5 bases). The CDR3 runs 15 residues. The V and J ends lost 6 bases and 2 bases respectively, with 16 bases between them. Germline V gene sequence: CDR1 MNHNS, CDR2 SASEGT.